This T cell receptor beta chain was found in a study of T-cell reconstitution after alpha-beta-depleted transplantation in children. Library preparation (for TCRbeta) was performed with unique molecular identifiers. A single record per CDR3 protein comes from TCRdb applying MiXCR to the PCR reads. In the table there are 580,000 or so distinct CDR3 sequences, 23% of which are singletons. A word on this clonotype: What it recognizes is unknown.

The CDR3 has 15 amino acids. J gave up 2 bases and V 7 bases, and 9 bases lay outside the gene matches. Study-wide results and limits: Among T cells one year after transplant, newly produced cells accounted for most counts and diversity. After transplant, high TCRbeta diversity at day 60 in some patients arose from surviving recipient T cells and thymic progenitors. Several hundred expanded graft clones reportedly gave rise to the alpha-beta T cells present about two months after transplant.

Source: PBMCs, mostly from graft donor cells, taken 360 days after TCRalphabeta/CD19-depleted stem cell transplant. This TCR derives from a boy less than two years old who had a stem cell transplant for acute myeloid leukemia, so the T cells may come from the graft donor. The V and J genes are TRBV12-3 or TRBV12-4 and TRBJ2-3; TRBD2 aligns across 7 bases. CDR3 DNA: TGTGCCAGCACCCCAGACGGGGGGTCCACAGATACGCAGTATTTT. Its translation: CASTPDGGSTDTQYF.